This TCR beta chain was sequenced during a study of cytomegalovirus exposure and HLA in healthy donors. Looking at the study overall: A previous analysis identified around 120 million unique TCR beta sequences derived from around 200 million T cells. About 82 million unique TCRs from HLA-typed donors were held in an early release of data.

Vbeta (60) and Jbeta (13) primers were used in the PCR. Assay used: immunoSEQ multiplex PCR; TCRdb lists only in-frame clones, some missing. The table has 95,000 to 150,000 clones, 70% to 80% seen once; the top ten hold 2.5% to 3.5%. The TCR was taken from a woman aged 40 to 49 in good health and CMV-seropositive. The specimen sequenced was PBMCs.

The CDR3 region is CASSSPGQGNSPLHF. DNA for the CDR3: TGTGCCAGCAGCTCACCGGGACAGGGGAATTCACCCCTCCACTTT. This chain connects TRBV7-2 to TRBJ1-6; 10 bases are a match to TRBD1. Trimming at V came to 4 bases and at J to 7 bases, leaving 4 bases not matched to a gene. Germline V gene lookup returns CDR1 SGHTA and CDR2 FQGNSA. The CDR3 sequence is 15 residues long.